The source of this T cell receptor beta chain is a study of CD8 T cells in Susac syndrome. CDR1 MNHNY and CDR2 SVGAGI come from the germline V gene (reference sequence). V lost 6 bases, J lost 6 bases, and 20 bases lay in between. CDR3 length: 15 amino acids. RNA, at about 0.45 to 1 ug, was reverse transcribed with random hexamers. The method of amplification for TCR beta CDR3 was immunoSEQ multiplex PCR, covering 54 Vbeta and 13 Jbeta. Each CDR3 protein gets one entry after TCRdb re-called the immunoSEQ multiplex PCR reads with MiXCR. The sample includes roughly 180,000 distinct CDR3 sequences, about 95% of them seen just once.

This receptor was identified in a human donor in good health. Sample: CD4+ T cells from PBMCs. This chain connects TRBV6-6 to TRBJ1-2, with D possibly being TRBD1 (5 bases). CDR3 nucleotides: TGTGCCAGCAGCTCACGGGCCGCCGGGGCTAATGGCTACACCTTC. It encodes CASSSRAAGANGYTF.